This TCR beta chain was retrieved from a study of human T cells and chemical hapten exposure. Overall study: TCR yields per sample varied, mainly owing to small pooled library volume differences.

Study-level results: Because all patients had alopecia, their immune responses might differ from healthy ones.

Noted time point: pre-sensitization, week 0. Regarding treatment: therapeutic diphenylcyclopropenone sensitization with weekly scalp DPC. This clonotype came up a few times. Its antigen is unknown. TCRdb used MiXCR to reprocess the RACE reads, holding one entry per CDR3 protein. The repertoire holds some 74,000 distinct CDR3 sequences, 14% seen once, with 4.6% in the top ten. Germline CDR1 SGHNT, CDR2 YENEEA. This CDR3 has 15 residues. V shed 6 bases and J shed 2 bases, with 14 bases lying between them. The chain employs TRBV11-3 and TRBJ1-5, with D hard to call. The sequenced sample was whole blood, obtained in connection with sensitization to the hapten diphenylcyclopropenone (DPC). This TCR was sampled from a woman between 45 and 65 years old with alopecia areata. Some clones in this sample may be carry-over from other donors' samples. CDR3 sequence (DNA): TGTGCCAGCAGAACATGCGGAACGTGCAATCAGCCCCAGCATTTT. Translation gives CASRTCGTCNQPQHF.